This T cell receptor (beta chain) was captured by sequencing in a study of blood T cell repertoires in COVID-19. Study-wide context: Acute-phase and convalescent COVID-19 samples originated in the United States, Italy and Spain. T cells, B-cell-depleted T cells, or PBMCs supplied cDNA or gDNA.

This clone occurred a few times. In the study's own analysis: Estimation of nucleated cell counts was performed using reference gene primer amplification. Profiled with immunoSEQ multiplex PCR; TCRdb holds only in-frame clones, not every one. The V and J calls and the clone size are those of that table, but D and trimming were determined from the DNA. Of around 300,000 clones listed, around four fifths were seen once; the top ten hold roughly 3%. Germline-derived CDR1 and CDR2 are SGHVS and FQNEAQ. The CDR3 covers 16 residues. V lost 1 base and J lost 2, with 14 bases in between. The sequence derives from a man in his thirties or forties with active or convalescent COVID-19. The chain employs TRBV7-8 and TRBJ1-2; D unclear. The source material was peripheral blood. CDR3 nucleotide sequence: TGTGCCAGCAGCTTAGGGCCTCCCAGTTCGAACTATGGCTACACCTTC. Protein sequence: CASSLGPPSSNYGYTF.